This TCR beta chain is drawn from a study of T cell responses to AZD1222 COVID-19 vaccine (dated by TCRdb to 2020 to 2023). At the level of the whole study: AZD1222 recipients whose second dose came at about 4 weeks and those whose second dose came at about 12 weeks were combined into one group, since spike-specific TCR depth and breadth did not differ between the two schedules. Trial participants were enrolled by age into subgroups of 18-55, 56-69 and 70-plus years, and around 140, 26 and 57 TCR-sequenced participants, respectively, were included in these subgroups. TCR sequencing was performed for about 250 trial participants, of whom roughly 200 were given two doses of AZD1222 and approximately 25 were given two doses of MenACWY control vaccine. Broad study findings and their caveats: Participants were mostly white British, with more females than males. The authors suggested clonal diversity may have been underestimated. Reportedly, almost half of the unique spike-specific TCRs recognized epitopes lying outside the regions that are mutated in the B.1.351 and B.1.1.7 variants. In the small 56-69-year group, the increase in depth fell short of significance, most likely because of low power. Because no samples from the day 14 peak response were available, repertoires could be characterized only after the peak T cell response. Vaccine-associated CD4 TCRs spanned the whole spike protein, with dominant responses in regions 160-218 and 743-854. Conclusions about previously exposed vaccinees are limited, since just a handful of AZD1222 recipients were seropositive for SARS-CoV-2 at baseline. A significant rise in spike-specific TCR breadth and depth was observed after two AZD1222 doses relative to day 0 and relative to MenACWY recipients.

CDR1 and CDR2 were assigned from the germline V gene as MNHEY and SVGAGI. V is clipped by 8 bases and J by 2 bases, and the sequence between their germline boundaries is 10 bases long. From the cysteine through the phenylalanine, the CDR3 covers 12 amino acids. CDR3 DNA is the only sequence kept; it has 36 bases, read in frame from the first base. Concerning this clone: The antigen it recognizes is unknown. No base quality values were provided; no much bigger clone lies one nucleotide off.

The CDR3 regions of human TCRbeta chains were analyzed by immunosequencing. The authors processed their data as follows. TCRs in the repertoires were matched against a reference library of SARS-CoV-2-specific TCRs that had been generated with the MIRA antigen-specificity platform. Breadth was defined as the fraction of unique TCRs that were SARS-CoV-2-associated. Depth was defined as the fraction of total T cells that were SARS-CoV-2-associated. Each spike-specific TCR was assigned to its reactive spike region and to a CD4 or CD8 class using the MIRA data. Log10-transformed breadth and depth values were compared by one-way ANOVA with Sidak's multiple comparisons tests. The immuneACCESS repertoire file appears here via TCRdb, limited to in-frame rearrangements. These files lack a portion of the clones; in checked studies, under half of the deficit traces to unresolved V genes, and the cause of the others is not known. The V and J calls and clone size were taken over from that table, and D and trimming were inferred from the DNA. In this sample the table shows around 150,000 clones, 85% to 95% of which occur a single time. The top ten clones comprise about 1.4% of the sample.

Explained via the paper, the time point label denotes: baseline before first vaccination. Vaccinee samples were obtained from the UK trials COV001 and COV002, which included a single-blind randomized controlled phase 2/3 trial of AZD1222 (ChAdOx1 nCoV-19) in healthy adults. Trial participant PBMC samples were collected at day 0 and day 28 after the second dose for TCRbeta chain sequencing. The source is an adult in good health. Here the sequenced sample was peripheral blood, taken on day 0 of AZD1222 vaccination. Recombination connected TRBV6-5 to TRBJ2-7; possibly the D gene is TRBD1, per 5 matching bases. The DNA sequence follows: TGTGCCAGCTCGACAGATGCCTACGAGCAGTACTTC. The translation is CASSTDAYEQYF.